Below, 8 T cell receptor beta chains from the same sample are listed, as sequenced in a study of T-cell reconstitution after alpha-beta-depleted transplantation in children. TCRbeta library construction was performed incorporating unique molecular identifiers. TCRdb fed the PCR reads into MiXCR, producing one record per CDR3 protein. The table lists 450,000 to 550,000 distinct CDR3 sequences, roughly 10% of them singletons. This sample comprised PBMCs, mostly from graft donor cells, obtained 180 days after TCRalphabeta/CD19-depleted stem cell transplant. The receptors come from a female patient younger than 10 who had a stem cell transplant for aplastic anemia, so the T cells may come from the graft donor.

The chain links TRBV5-4 to TRBJ2-3; 11 positions agree with TRBD2. Germline V CDR1 and CDR2: SGHNT, YYREEE (reference sequence). The CDR3 totals 15 residues. The V and J ends lost 4 bases and 4 bases, in that order; junction bases with no gene match: 5. The CDR3 bases are TGTGCCAGCAGCAACACTAGCGGGAGTGCAGATACGCAGTATTTT. The encoded protein is CASSNTSGSADTQYF.

The chain carries TRBV27 and TRBJ2-3, with 9 bases that match TRBD1. The CDR3 is made up of 15 amino acids. The germline V gene encodes CDR1 MNHEY and CDR2 SMNVEV (reference sequence). Trimming took 5 bases from V and 1 from J; bases not matched to a gene: 4. The CDR3 protein is CASSTRQGGTDTQYF. As DNA, the CDR3 is TGTGCCAGCAGTACCCGACAGGGGGGCACAGATACGCAGTATTTT.

V is TRBV27 and J is TRBJ2-1, with TRBD2 matching 10 bases. The CDR3 is 16 amino acids. Germline CDR1 MNHEY, CDR2 SMNVEV (reference sequence). The J segment lost 3 bases and the V segment lost 5 bases, leaving 7 bases of the junction unmatched. The CDR3 region has the DNA TGTGCCAGCAGTGCCATTCTAGCGGGAGACTACAATGAGCAGTTCTTC. Its translation is CASSAILAGDYNEQFF.

This clonotype has more than one count but fewer than ten. The CDR3 is CASSQVQRGMAQYF. CDR3 in DNA: TGCGCCAGCAGCCAAGTGCAGCGGGGGATGGCCCAGTACTTC. The chain recombines TRBV4-3 with TRBJ2-5, with 8 bases identical to TRBD2. V lost 1 base to trimming and J lost 9 bases; unmatched junction nucleotides: 7. The germline V gene has CDR1 LGHNA and CDR2 YSLEER. The CDR3 consists of 14 residues.

In this sample, this clonotype turned up many times. The gene calls are TRBV12-3 or TRBV12-4 and TRBJ2-2; 9 bases agree with TRBD1. The trim removed 7 bases at V and 6 bases at J, leaving 6 bases unmatched. The CDR3 spans 14 residues. CDR3 sequence (DNA): TGTGCCAGCAAACCGGGACAGGGTCCCGGGGAGCTGTTTTTT. The encoded protein is CASKPGQGPGELFF.

CDR3 residues: CASRDNLNTEAFF. CDR3 bases: TGCGCCAGCAGAGACAACTTGAACACTGAAGCTTTCTTT. The V gene is TRBV4-3, the J gene TRBJ1-1; D is ambiguous. The V end was cut by 6 bases, the J end by 0 bases, with 8 bases between. CDR3 length equals 13 residues. Germline CDR1 and CDR2: LGHNA and YSLEER.

The V call is TRBV12-3 or TRBV12-4, the J call TRBJ2-7; D remains ambiguous. Trimming removed 5 bases at V and 0 bases at J, with 14 bases between. CDR3 length: 15 residues. CDR3: CASSLVGVFSYEQYF. The CDR3 DNA is TGTGCCAGCAGTCTAGTTGGGGTTTTCTCCTACGAGCAGTACTTC.

This clonotype was seen a few times. The chain is built from TRBV20-1 and TRBJ1-5; weak D call: TRBD1 (5 bases). This CDR3 has 13 amino acids. Trimming pared 6 bases from V and 2 bases from J, leaving 11 bases between. CDR1 and CDR2 from the germline V gene are DFQATT and SNEGSKA (reference sequence). This chain's CDR3 is CSAGPAGNQPQHF. CDR3 nucleotide sequence: TGCAGTGCGGGGCCGGCGGGCAATCAGCCCCAGCATTTT.